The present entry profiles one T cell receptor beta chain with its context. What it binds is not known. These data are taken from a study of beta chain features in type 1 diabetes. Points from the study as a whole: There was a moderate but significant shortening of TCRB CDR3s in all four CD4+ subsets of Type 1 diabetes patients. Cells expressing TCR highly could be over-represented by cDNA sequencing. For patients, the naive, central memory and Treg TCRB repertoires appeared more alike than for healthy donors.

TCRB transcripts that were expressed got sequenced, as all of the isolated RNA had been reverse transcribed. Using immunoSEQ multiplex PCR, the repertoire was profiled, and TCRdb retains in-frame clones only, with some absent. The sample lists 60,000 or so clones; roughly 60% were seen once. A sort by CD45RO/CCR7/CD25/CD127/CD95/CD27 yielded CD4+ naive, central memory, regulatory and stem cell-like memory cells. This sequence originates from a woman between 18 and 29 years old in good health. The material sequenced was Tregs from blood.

The CDR3 loop reads CASSYIGQPQHF. The CDR3 nucleotides are TGTGCCAGCAGTTACATCGGTCAGCCCCAGCATTTT. This sequence joins TRBV6-5 and TRBJ1-5; no clear D gene. V dropped 2 bases and J dropped 6 bases, with 5 bases sitting between them. Per the germline V gene, CDR1 is MNHEY and CDR2 is SVGAGI. The CDR3 length is 12 residues.